Presented here are 11 T cell receptor beta chains from one specimen sequenced in a study of shared clonotypes between healthy human individuals. Some clones are missing from TCRdb's copy, which holds only in-frame ones; the method was immunoSEQ multiplex PCR. This table has hundreds of thousands of clones, approximately 96% appearing once. Only CD45RO-negative cells positively selected for CCR7 counted as naive CD8 cells, so terminally differentiated effector memory CD45RA+ cells were excluded. Sequenced: naive CD8+ T cells sorted from blood. The receptor set was obtained from a woman in her thirties in good health.

This clone was counted a single time. The V gene is TRBV27, the J gene TRBJ1-5; D possibly corresponds to TRBD1 (5 bases). CDR3 length: 15 residues. Between the trimmed V and J ends, which lost 5 bases and 1 base, there was a span of 12 bases. Per the germline V gene, CDR1 is MNHEY and CDR2 is SMNVEV (reference sequence). CDR3 bases: TGTGCCAGCAGTGGGGCCTGGGGGAGCAATCAGCCCCAGCATTTT. Translation gives CASSGAWGSNQPQHF.

This clone was counted between two and nine times. The chain is built from TRBV13 and TRBJ2-7; 8 bases match TRBD1. From germline, CDR1 is PRHDT and CDR2 FYEKMQ (reference sequence). This CDR3 has 14 amino acids. V trimming: 5 bases; J trimming: 3 bases; junction bases outside the gene matches: 6. The CDR3 spells CASSPPGQGYEQYF. CDR3 nucleotide sequence: TGTGCCAGCAGCCCCCCTGGACAGGGCTACGAGCAGTACTTC.

V and J are TRBV2 and TRBJ2-1; 9 bases are a match to TRBD2. The ends lost 8 bases at V and 5 bases at J; junction bases unmatched: 10. The CDR3 covers 15 residues. CDR1 and CDR2 (germline): SNHLY, FYNNEI. The CDR3 loop reads CASGAPAGGDNEQFF. The CDR3 DNA follows: TGTGCCAGCGGGGCTCCGGCGGGAGGGGACAATGAGCAGTTCTTC.

J is TRBJ1-5 and V is TRBV4-1; 7 bases are a match to TRBD1. CDR3 size: 17 residues. V dropped 0 bases and J dropped 4; count of bases not matched to a gene: 9. The germline V gene encodes CDR1 MGHRA and CDR2 YSYEKL. CDR3 in amino acids: CASSQDRLRGLNQPQHF. As DNA, the CDR3 is TGCGCCAGCAGCCAAGATCGTCTGAGGGGGCTTAATCAGCCCCAGCATTTT.

The chain employs TRBV2 and TRBJ1-3; D gene uncertain. CDR3 size: 14 residues. Trimming shortened V by 4 bases and J by 0 bases, and 7 bases separated the two germline ends. CDR1 and CDR2 from the germline V gene are SNHLY and FYNNEI. The CDR3 here is CASSGADSGNTIYF. CDR3 DNA: TGTGCCAGCAGTGGGGCAGACTCTGGAAACACCATATATTTT.

The V call is TRBV19, the J call TRBJ1-1; 9 bases map to TRBD1. V shed 7 bases and J 1 base; nucleotides not matched to a gene: 7. The germline CDR1 and CDR2 sequences are LNHDA and SQIVND (reference sequence). This CDR3 is built from 15 residues. CDR3 region: CASISYRGPNTEAFF. The DNA of the CDR3 is TGTGCCAGTATTAGTTACAGGGGGCCGAACACTGAAGCTTTCTTT. Full variable domain (outside the CDR3, taken from reference TRBV19 and TRBJ1-1): DGGITQSPKYLFRKEGQNVTLSCEQNLNHDAMYWYRQDPGQGLRLIYYSQIVNDFQKGDIAEGYSVSREKKESFPLTVTSAQKNPTAFYLCASISYRGPNTEAFFGQGTRLTVV.

The chain uses TRBV10-1 and TRBJ2-3, with 9 nucleotides matching TRBD2. This CDR3 spans 19 amino acids. V trimming: 0 bases; J trimming: 4 bases; junction bases outside the gene matches: 14. Germline CDR1 is WNHNN and CDR2 is SYGVQD (reference sequence). Here the CDR3 reads CASSESRLAGNHPPDTQYF. The CDR3 DNA reads as TGCGCCAGCAGTGAGTCGCGGCTAGCGGGGAATCACCCCCCAGATACGCAGTATTTT.

With regard to this clone: Other DNA sequences in this sample translate to the same CDR3. The J gene is TRBJ2-7, the V gene TRBV27, with 14 nucleotides matching TRBD2. Unmatched junction bases numbered 4, after V lost 5 bases and J lost 4 bases. The germline V gene has CDR1 MNHEY and CDR2 SMNVEV (reference sequence). The CDR3 runs 15 residues. The CDR3 coding sequence is TGTGCCAGCAGTCTCGGGACTAGCGGGAGATACGAGCAGTACTTC. Amino acid sequence: CASSLGTSGRYEQYF.

This clone was seen more than once but under ten times. The DNA of the CDR3 is TGCGCCAGCAGCCAAGATTGGAGGGCTAGCTATGGCTACACCTTC. Translated: CASSQDWRASYGYTF. The rearrangement uses TRBV4-1 and TRBJ1-2; no definite D call. The CDR3 runs 15 residues. Trimming pared 0 bases from V and 4 bases from J, leaving 12 bases between. The germline V gene encodes CDR1 MGHRA and CDR2 YSYEKL.

This clone was found once. This rearrangement joins TRBV29-1 to TRBJ1-2; TRBD1 aligns across 7 bases. Trimming removed 0 bases from V and 3 bases from J; junction bases left unmatched: 4. The CDR3 loop spans 14 amino acids. Germline V gives CDR1 SQVTM, CDR2 ANQGSEA. CDR3 coding DNA: TGCAGCGTTGAAGACGAGGGGGCGGACTATGGCTACACCTTC. This sequence encodes CSVEDEGADYGYTF.

V and J are TRBV13 and TRBJ1-1; unclear D gene. The germline CDR1 and CDR2 sequences are PRHDT and FYEKMQ (reference sequence). The CDR3 covers 13 residues. V lost 5 bases, J lost 3 bases, and 10 bases lay in between. CDR3 DNA: TGTGCCAGCAGCGCCGGTCGGGACACTGAAGCTTTCTTT. Its protein is CASSAGRDTEAFF.